This T cell receptor (beta chain) was documented in a study of T cell responses to AZD1222 COVID-19 vaccine. Findings and caveats of the study: Per reports, nearly half of all spike-specific TCRs target regions that are unmutated in variants. CD4 TCRs linked to vaccination spanned spike, dominating at 160-218 and 743-854. Donors were largely white British and mainly female; clonal diversity was possibly underestimated.

The V gene's germline CDR1 is LNHNV and CDR2 YYDKDF (reference sequence). The CDR3 length is 14 residues. The junction had 6 bases not matched to a gene; V was cut back by 8 bases and J by 0 bases. In regard to this clone: Its specificity is unknown.

The table came from immunoSEQ multiplex PCR; TCRdb's copy has only in-frame clones and leaves some out. The sample contains 140,000 to 150,000 clones, about 81% of which appear only once. This chain uses TRBV15 with TRBJ1-1, with TRBD1 matching 7 bases. The material was peripheral blood, obtained on day 0 of MenACWY control vaccination. The origin of this receptor is an adult in good health. In DNA, the CDR3 is TGTGCCACCCGATGGCAGGGGGTGAACACTGAAGCTTTCTTT. This sequence encodes CATRWQGVNTEAFF. The full variable domain, its missing parts supplied by reference TRBV15 and TRBJ1-1, is DAMVIQNPRYQVTQFGKPVTLSCSQTLNHNVMYWYQQKSSQAPKLLFHYYDKDFNNEADTPDNFQSRRPNTSFCFLDIRSPGLGDTAMYLCATRWQGVNTEAFFGQGTRLTVV.